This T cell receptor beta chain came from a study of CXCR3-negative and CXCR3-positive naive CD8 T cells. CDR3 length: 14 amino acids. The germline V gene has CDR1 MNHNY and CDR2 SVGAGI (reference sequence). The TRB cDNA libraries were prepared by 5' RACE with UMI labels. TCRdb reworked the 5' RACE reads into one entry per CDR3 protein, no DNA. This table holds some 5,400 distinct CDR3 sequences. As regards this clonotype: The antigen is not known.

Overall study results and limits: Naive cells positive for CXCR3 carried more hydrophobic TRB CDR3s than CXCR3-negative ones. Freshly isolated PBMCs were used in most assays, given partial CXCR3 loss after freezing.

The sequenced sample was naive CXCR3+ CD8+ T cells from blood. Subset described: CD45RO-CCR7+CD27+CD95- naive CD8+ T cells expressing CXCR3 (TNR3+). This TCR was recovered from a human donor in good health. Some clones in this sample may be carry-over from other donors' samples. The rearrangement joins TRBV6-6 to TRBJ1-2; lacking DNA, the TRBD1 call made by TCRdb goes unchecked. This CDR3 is CASSYLGGNYGYTF.